The next 10 T cell receptor beta chains were all read from a single sample in a study of T cell responses to AZD1222 COVID-19 vaccine. Data came from immunoSEQ multiplex PCR; TCRdb stores just in-frame clones and leaves some out. Of about 150,000 clones listed, 91% were seen once; the top ten hold roughly 5.5%. The sample in question was peripheral blood, obtained on day 0 of AZD1222 vaccination. These receptors originate from an adult in good health.

The chain has TRBV27 and TRBJ2-5; 9 bases align to TRBD2. The CDR3 is 16 residues long. V lost 8 bases to trimming and J lost 6 bases; unmatched junction nucleotides: 16. Germline loops: CDR1 MNHEY, CDR2 SMNVEV (reference sequence). CDR3 sequence: CASPSGLADEAKTQYF. CDR3 sequence (DNA): TGTGCCAGCCCGTCGGGACTAGCCGACGAAGCGAAGACCCAGTACTTC.

The chain uses TRBV2 and TRBJ2-1, with 9 bases matching TRBD2. The CDR3 is 15 amino acids. J gave up 5 bases and V 5 bases, and 7 bases lay outside the gene matches. CDR1 is SNHLY, CDR2 FYNNEI, per germline. CDR3 residues: CASSISSGINNEQFF. The DNA for the CDR3 is TGTGCCAGCAGTATTTCTAGCGGGATAAACAATGAGCAGTTCTTC.

This sequence joins TRBV27 and TRBJ1-2; D is unresolved. The germline V gene encodes CDR1 MNHEY and CDR2 SMNVEV (reference sequence). Trimming cost V 2 bases and J 2 bases, with 6 bases left between them. The CDR3 is 13 residues long. DNA of the CDR3: TGTGCCAGCAGTTTAGGGTACAACTATGGCTACACCTTC. Its translation is CASSLGYNYGYTF.

The CDR3 reads CATRLNTEAFF. The CDR3 nucleotides are TGTGCCACCCGATTGAACACTGAAGCTTTCTTT. The J gene is TRBJ1-1, the V gene TRBV19; D remains ambiguous. The V end was cut by 10 bases, the J end by 0 bases, with 6 bases between. The CDR3 has 11 amino acids. Germline V gives CDR1 LNHDA, CDR2 SQIVND (reference sequence).

This chain connects TRBV14 to TRBJ1-1, with TRBD1 identical over 7 bases. The germline V gene encodes CDR1 SGHDN and CDR2 FVKESK. Trimming cost V 3 bases and J 2 bases; bases outside gene matches: 3. CDR3 size: 14 residues. The DNA for the CDR3 is TGTGCCAGCAGCCACTACAGGGGTAACACTGAAGCTTTCTTT. Protein: CASSHYRGNTEAFF.

V gene TRBV28 combines with J gene TRBJ2-1; D might be TRBD2 (6 bases). The germline V gene encodes CDR1 MDHEN and CDR2 SYDVKM. V was pared by 5 bases and J by 10 bases, with 18 bases between. This CDR3 is built from 14 residues. The CDR3 DNA follows: TGTGCCAGCAGTCTCCGACGCGAAGGAGGGGAGCAGTTCTTC. The encoded protein is CASSLRREGGEQFF.

This chain joins TRBV10-3 and TRBJ2-7; no firm D call. This CDR3 has 17 amino acids. Germline V gene data show CDR1 as ENHRY and CDR2 as SYGVKD. V was trimmed by 0 bases and J by 6 bases, leaving 21 bases between them. The CDR3 region has the DNA TGTGCCATCAGTGAGTCCCGGTGGGGTAGTAAGAGTTCCGAGCAGTACTTC. Its translation is CAISESRWGSKSSEQYF.

V is TRBV4-3 and J is TRBJ1-1; D gene uncertain. The CDR3 has 14 residues. Looked up from germline, CDR1 is LGHNA and CDR2 is YSLEER. Trimming took off 0 bases at V and 0 bases at J, with 5 bases between the two ends. CDR3 DNA sequence: TGCGCCAGCAGCCAAGATGGGGTGAACACTGAAGCTTTCTTT. Translating it yields CASSQDGVNTEAFF.

The chain joins TRBV27 to TRBJ2-2; D is ambiguous. Germline CDR1 and CDR2: MNHEY and SMNVEV (reference sequence). V gave up 8 bases and J gave up 7 bases, with 17 bases separating them. The CDR3 totals 14 residues. This CDR3 reads CASPLLPRSGELFF. CDR3 DNA sequence: TGTGCCAGCCCTCTACTTCCCCGGAGCGGGGAGCTGTTTTTT.

The chain is built from TRBV27 and TRBJ2-1; 9 bases agree with TRBD2. This CDR3 has 15 residues. CDR1 is MNHEY, CDR2 SMNVEV, per germline (reference sequence). After removal of 5 bases from V and 3 bases from J, the junction contained 5 bases not matched to a gene. The CDR3 loop is CASSKSREGYNEQFF. The CDR3 region has the DNA TGTGCCAGCAGTAAGTCGCGGGAGGGCTACAATGAGCAGTTCTTC.